This entry lists 30 T cell receptor beta chains sequenced from one sample in a study of STAT5B mutations in CD4+ large granular lymphocyte leukemia. Using immunoSEQ multiplex PCR, the repertoire was profiled, and TCRdb retains in-frame clones only, with some absent. The sample lists some 5,900 clones, roughly 80% seen once, with approximately 60% in the top ten. Sequencing was carried out using PBMCs. The receptor set was obtained from a man aged 80 or over with CD4+ T-cell large granular lymphocyte leukemia.

This clone has just a few counts. The J gene is TRBJ1-2, the V gene TRBV28; 8 positions agree with TRBD1. CDR1 is MDHEN, CDR2 SYDVKM, per germline. The V gene end was trimmed by 3 bases and the J gene end by 2 bases; junction bases not matched to a gene: 2. This CDR3 region has 14 residues. The CDR3 DNA follows: TGTGCCAGCAGTTTGGCAGGGGGCAACTATGGCTACACCTTC. Its protein is CASSLAGGNYGYTF.

The chain combines TRBV5-4 with TRBJ2-4, with D perhaps TRBD2 (7 bases). The CDR3 contains 11 residues. V shed 4 bases and J shed 14 bases, with 13 bases lying between them. Germline lookup yields CDR1 SGHNT and CDR2 YYREEE (reference sequence). CDR3 DNA: TGTGCCAGCAGCGGTGGGGGGGCGGAGTACTTC. Translating it yields CASSGGGAEYF.

The chain links TRBV7-9 to TRBJ2-2; TRBD1 aligns across 10 bases. Looked up from germline, CDR1 is SEHNR and CDR2 is FQNEAQ (reference sequence). The J segment lost 9 bases and the V segment lost 5 bases, leaving 9 bases of the junction unmatched. The CDR3 sequence is 15 residues long. The CDR3 loop is CASSPRDRGSRELFF. CDR3 bases: TGTGCCAGCAGCCCCCGGGACAGGGGTTCCAGGGAGCTGTTTTTT.

This clone appeared once. The chain has TRBV9 and TRBJ2-3, with a tentative D call TRBD1 (6 bases). This CDR3 is 15 amino acids long. Germline CDR1 reads SGDLS; CDR2 reads YYNGEE. Trimming took off 4 bases at V and 0 bases at J, with 12 bases between the two ends. The CDR3 DNA follows: TGTGCCAGCAGCCCAGGGACAACTAGCACAGATACGCAGTATTTT. Residues: CASSPGTTSTDTQYF.

The gene calls are TRBV2 and TRBJ2-3, with D possibly matching TRBD2 (5 bases). V dropped 4 bases and J dropped 3 bases, with 14 bases sitting between them. This CDR3 contains 15 residues. CDR1 and CDR2 from the germline V gene are SNHLY and FYNNEI. CDR3 coding DNA: TGTGCCAGCAGTGGGAGCGGTCATCAAACAGATACGCAGTATTTT. Translating gives CASSGSGHQTDTQYF. Based on the CDR3 plus reference TRBV2 and TRBJ2-3, the full variable domain is EPEVTQTPSHQVTQMGQEVILRCVPISNHLYFYWYRQILGQKVEFLVSFYNNEISEKSEIFDDQFSVERPDGSNFTLKIRSTKLEDSAMYFCASSGSGHQTDTQYFGPGTRLTVL.

There are a few counts of this clone. The chain joins TRBV19 to TRBJ1-5, with TRBD1 identical over 7 bases. The CDR3 sequence is 15 residues long. The V gene end was trimmed by 2 bases and the J gene end by 1 base; junction bases not matched to a gene: 2. The germline CDR1 and CDR2 sequences are LNHDA and SQIVND (reference sequence). CDR3 in amino acids: CASSIKQGSNQPQHF. The CDR3 DNA sequence: TGTGCCAGTAGTATAAAACAGGGGAGCAATCAGCCCCAGCATTTT.

This chain joins TRBV10-3 and TRBJ2-1, with 8 bases fitting TRBD2. CDR3 length: 15 residues. The germline gives CDR1 ENHRY, CDR2 SYGVKD. The ends lost 6 bases at V and 5 bases at J; junction bases unmatched: 9. The CDR3 protein is CAISQSGSTDNEQFF. The CDR3 DNA is TGTGCCATCAGCCAAAGCGGGAGCACAGACAATGAGCAGTTCTTC.

The chain carries TRBV5-4 and TRBJ1-1; possible D gene TRBD1, 5 bases. The germline V gene encodes CDR1 SGHNT and CDR2 YYREEE (reference sequence). V was cut by 0 bases and J by 0 bases, with 9 bases left in between. This CDR3 is built from 15 residues. As DNA, the CDR3 is TGTGCCAGCAGCTTGGGGGGGAACATGAACACTGAAGCTTTCTTT. Translating gives CASSLGGNMNTEAFF.

CDR3 residues: CASGLATGLYGYTF. Here the CDR3 DNA reads TGTGCTAGTGGTTTAGCGACAGGCCTCTATGGCTACACCTTC. The genes are TRBV12-5 and TRBJ1-2; D might be TRBD1 (6 bases). The germline V gene encodes CDR1 LGHNT and CDR2 FRNRAP. This CDR3 has 14 amino acids. V gave up 3 bases and J gave up 4 bases, with 12 bases separating them.

This chain uses TRBV7-3 with TRBJ2-7; tentatively, D is TRBD2 (6 bases). The CDR3 contains 14 residues. V shed 5 bases and J shed 2 bases, with 13 bases lying between them. Germline CDR1 is SGHTA and CDR2 is FQGTGA. The chain's CDR3 is CASSPSRGTYEQYF. The DNA of the CDR3 is TGTGCCAGCAGCCCATCTCGGGGGACCTACGAGCAGTACTTC.

The V and J genes are TRBV7-9 and TRBJ1-2; no firm D call. The CDR3 loop spans 14 amino acids. In germline, CDR1 is SEHNR, CDR2 FQNEAQ (reference sequence). With 1 base removed from V and 5 bases from J, the gap between germline ends came to 11 bases. In DNA, the CDR3 is TGTGCCAGCAGCTTAGTAGGTCCGGAGTATGGCTACACCTTC. The encoded protein is CASSLVGPEYGYTF.

The chain joins TRBV7-9 to TRBJ2-7; D not certain. The ends were cut back, 0 bases at V and 2 bases at J, with 2 bases in the middle. This CDR3 spans 12 amino acids. In germline, CDR1 is SEHNR, CDR2 FQNEAQ (reference sequence). In DNA, the CDR3 is TGTGCCAGCAGCTTAGCGACCTACGAGCAGTACTTC. Its protein is CASSLATYEQYF.

The V call is TRBV7-9, the J call TRBJ2-7; 9 bases line up with TRBD1. The CDR3 covers 15 residues. The V segment lost 5 bases and the J segment 2 bases; nucleotides outside the gene matches: 7. Germline assignment: CDR1 SEHNR and CDR2 FQNEAQ (reference sequence). The DNA for the CDR3 is TGTGCCAGCAGCCCCCTGGGACAGGGAACCTACGAGCAGTACTTC. This encodes CASSPLGQGTYEQYF.

The chain recombines TRBV9 with TRBJ1-4; maybe TRBD1 (6 bases). Germline CDR1 and CDR2: SGDLS and YYNGEE. The CDR3 extends over 15 amino acids. V dropped 4 bases and J dropped 11 bases, with 21 bases sitting between them. The CDR3 nucleotides read TGTGCCAGCAGCCCCTCGTATGGAGAGGGGGAGAAACTGTTTTTT. Its protein product is CASSPSYGEGEKLFF.

The chain links TRBV27 to TRBJ2-7; tentatively, D is TRBD2 (5 bases). The V end lost 6 bases, the J end lost 6 bases, and 12 bases lay between the germline ends. The germline V gene encodes CDR1 MNHEY and CDR2 SMNVEV (reference sequence). The CDR3 sequence is 12 residues long. CDR3 DNA: TGTGCCAGCAGCCTAGGAGGTTCCGAGCAGTACTTC. This gives the protein CASSLGGSEQYF.

This clone occurred once. The chain combines TRBV2 with TRBJ1-3; 8 nucleotides agree with TRBD1. Germline CDR1 and CDR2: SNHLY and FYNNEI. The length of the CDR3 is 16 residues. Losses at the gene ends were 6 bases for V and 0 bases for J; bases not matched to a gene: 7. The CDR3 protein is CASREDRAASGNTIYF. The CDR3 nucleotides read TGTGCCAGCAGAGAGGACAGGGCGGCCTCTGGAAACACCATATATTTT.

The chain has TRBV5-6 and TRBJ2-2; D is uncertain. V shed 4 bases and J shed 7 bases, with 5 bases lying between them. The CDR3 is made up of 11 amino acids. From germline, CDR1 is SGHDT and CDR2 YYEEEE. CDR3: CASSRFGELFF. The CDR3 region has the DNA TGTGCCAGCAGCCGCTTCGGGGAGCTGTTTTTT.

This clone was recorded once. V is TRBV7-2 and J is TRBJ1-2; D perhaps matches TRBD1 (5 bases). Germline-derived CDR1 and CDR2 are SGHTA and FQGNSA. V was trimmed by 0 bases and J by 8 bases, leaving 10 bases between them. The CDR3 is 13 residues long. The CDR3 spells CASSLAVGEGYTF. The CDR3 region has the DNA TGTGCCAGCAGCTTAGCGGTAGGGGAGGGCTACACCTTC.

The V gene is TRBV10-3, the J gene TRBJ1-2, with 8 bases that match TRBD1. The CDR3 sequence is 13 residues long. Germline trimming cut 2 bases from V and 8 bases from J; bases unmatched to any gene: 4. Per the germline V gene, CDR1 is ENHRY and CDR2 is SYGVKD. CDR3 in amino acids: CAISEGTGGGYTF. The DNA for the CDR3 is TGTGCCATCAGTGAGGGGACAGGCGGAGGCTACACCTTC.

This sequence joins TRBV6-5 and TRBJ1-4; D is uncertain. The CDR3 runs 15 residues. The V end lost 3 bases, the J end lost 4 bases, and 12 bases lay between the germline ends. Germline assignment: CDR1 MNHEY and CDR2 SVGAGI. This chain's CDR3 is CASSYAHGRNEKLFF. For the CDR3, the DNA is TGTGCCAGCAGTTATGCCCATGGGCGTAATGAAAAACTGTTTTTT.

A single count supports this clone. The CDR3 spells CASSFQEVAREQYF. As DNA, the CDR3 is TGTGCCAGCAGCTTCCAGGAGGTAGCGCGGGAGCAGTACTTC. This chain joins TRBV7-9 and TRBJ2-7, with D maybe TRBD2 (5 bases). The germline CDR1 and CDR2 sequences are SEHNR and FQNEAQ (reference sequence). The ends were cut back, 3 bases at V and 7 bases at J, with 16 bases in the middle. The CDR3 has 14 residues.

The CDR3 spells CASSSSGDGYTF. CDR3 in DNA: TGTGCCAGCAGTTCTTCCGGGGATGGCTACACCTTC. The genes are TRBV27 and TRBJ1-2; D remains unclear. Trimming left V 4 bases short and J 6 bases short, with 9 bases between. CDR3 length: 12 amino acids. Germline V CDR1 and CDR2: MNHEY, SMNVEV (reference sequence).

This clone was seen a few times. The chain has TRBV10-3 and TRBJ1-3; D unresolved. Germline V gene lookup returns CDR1 ENHRY and CDR2 SYGVKD. This CDR3 has 16 amino acids. Trimming stripped 7 bases from V and 0 bases from J, with 16 bases between. Here the CDR3 reads CAINLEDYDSGNTIYF. CDR3 sequence (DNA): TGTGCCATCAACCTGGAAGACTATGACTCTGGAAACACCATATATTTT.

The gene calls are TRBV6-1 and TRBJ1-4; no firm D call. The CDR3 totals 14 residues. CDR1 is MNHNS and CDR2 is SASEGT in the germline V gene. Trimming shortened V by 2 bases and J by 15 bases, and 19 bases separated the two germline ends. The CDR3 reads CASSENRQASYMFF. The CDR3 DNA reads as TGTGCCAGCAGTGAAAATCGGCAGGCCTCGTATATGTTTTTT.

The chain has TRBV28 and TRBJ2-5; possible D gene TRBD2, 5 bases. V shed 2 bases and J shed 3 bases, with 7 bases lying between them. Germline lookup yields CDR1 MDHEN and CDR2 SYDVKM. The length of the CDR3 is 13 residues. The CDR3 coding sequence is TGTGCCAGCAGTTTAGAGGGAGAAGAGACCCAGTACTTC. Residues: CASSLEGEETQYF. The full variable domain, in which reference TRBV28 and TRBJ2-5 provide the parts outside the CDR3, is DVKVTQSSRYLVKRTGEKVFLECVQDMDHENMFWYRQDPGLGLRLIYFSYDVKMKEKGDIPEGYSVSREKKERFSLILESASTNQTSMYLCASSLEGEETQYFGPGTRLLVL.

This clone was seen more than once but under ten times. The chain has TRBV5-6 and TRBJ1-1, with D unclear. Trimming cost V 0 bases and J 7 bases, with 10 bases left between them. Germline CDR1 reads SGHDT; CDR2 reads YYEEEE. The CDR3 contains 13 residues. The CDR3 nucleotides read TGTGCCAGCAGCTTGGATCCCACCAATGAAGCTTTCTTT. It is translated as CASSLDPTNEAFF.

This chain joins TRBV6-5 and TRBJ1-3, with a possible D match to TRBD1 (6 bases). Trimming took 8 bases from V and 6 from J, leaving 17 bases between them. Per the germline V gene, CDR1 is MNHEY and CDR2 is SVGAGI. The CDR3 is 14 amino acids. The CDR3 nucleotides are TGTGCCAGCTGGAGGGGGGGCGCGGAAAACACCATATATTTT. Encoded protein: CASWRGGAENTIYF.

CDR3 DNA sequence: TGTGCCAGCAGCGTAAGCCCAGGCACTGAAGCTTTCTTT. Amino acid sequence: CASSVSPGTEAFF. The V and J genes are TRBV9 and TRBJ1-1; D remains ambiguous. CDR3 length: 13 residues. The V end was cut by 1 base, the J end by 4 bases, with 8 bases between. Germline CDR1 and CDR2: SGDLS and YYNGEE.

This chain uses TRBV9 with TRBJ2-7; D tentatively reads TRBD1 or TRBD2 (5 bases each). The CDR3 loop spans 19 amino acids. The germline V gene has CDR1 SGDLS and CDR2 YYNGEE. Trimming removed 5 bases at V and 4 bases at J, with 31 bases between. CDR3 sequence reads: CASSAQDPLVDWGGYEQYF. The CDR3 nucleotides read TGTGCCAGCAGTGCCCAGGACCCTTTGGTAGATTGGGGCGGGTACGAGCAGTACTTC. The full variable domain, in which reference TRBV9 and TRBJ2-7 provide the parts outside the CDR3, is DSGVTQTPKHLITATGQRVTLRCSPRSGDLSVYWYQQSLDQGLQFLIQYYNGEERAKGNILERFSAQQFPDLHSELNLSSLELGDSALYFCASSAQDPLVDWGGYEQYFGPGTRLTVT.

This chain links TRBV30 with TRBJ2-6; no clear D gene. The CDR3 covers 14 residues. V lost 2 bases, J lost 2 bases, and 7 bases lay in between. Germline CDR1 reads GTSNPN; CDR2 reads SVGIG (reference sequence). The CDR3 DNA follows: TGTGCCTGGAGTAACCAGGCTGGGGCCAACGTCCTGACTTTC. It yields the protein CAWSNQAGANVLTF.